Given below is one T cell receptor beta chain in context. This sample was taken from a study of blood T cell repertoires in COVID-19. The germline CDR1 and CDR2 sequences are MNHEY and SMNVEV (reference sequence). This CDR3 is 16 amino acids long. Trimming removed 5 bases from V and 0 bases from J, with 16 bases in between. TCRdb's table, derived via immunoSEQ multiplex PCR, lists solely in-frame clones and lacks some. In the table there are approximately 190,000 clones, around 83% of which are singletons. The chain joins TRBV27 to TRBJ1-1, with D possibly matching TRBD1 (5 bases). The TCR comes from a woman aged 40-49 years with acute or convalescent COVID-19. The sample comprised peripheral blood. CDR3 coding DNA: TGTGCCAGCAGTAGGGCCTTTAGGGGCATGAACACTGAAGCTTTCTTT. Translation: CASSRAFRGMNTEAFF.